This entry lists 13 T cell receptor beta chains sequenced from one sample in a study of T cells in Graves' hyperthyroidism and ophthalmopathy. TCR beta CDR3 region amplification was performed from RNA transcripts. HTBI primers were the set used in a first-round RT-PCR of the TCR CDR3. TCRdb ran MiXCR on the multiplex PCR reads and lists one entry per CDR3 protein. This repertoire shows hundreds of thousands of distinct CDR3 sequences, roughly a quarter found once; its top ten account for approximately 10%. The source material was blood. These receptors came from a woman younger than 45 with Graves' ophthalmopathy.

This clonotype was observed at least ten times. DNA for the CDR3: TGCGCCAGCAGGCGGACAGCCAACTACGAGCAGTACTTC. This translates into CASRRTANYEQYF. This chain connects TRBV4-1 to TRBJ2-7; D might be TRBD1 (6 bases). This CDR3 has 13 amino acids. Per the germline V gene, CDR1 is MGHRA and CDR2 is YSYEKL. V dropped 6 bases and J dropped 3 bases, with 12 bases sitting between them.

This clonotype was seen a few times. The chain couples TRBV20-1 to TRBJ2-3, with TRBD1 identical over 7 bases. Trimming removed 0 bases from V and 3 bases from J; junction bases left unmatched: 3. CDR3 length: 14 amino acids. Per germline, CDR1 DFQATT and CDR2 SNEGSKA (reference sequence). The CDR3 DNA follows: TGCAGTGCTAGAGACGAGACAGGGACAGATACGCAGTATTTT. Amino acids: CSARDETGTDTQYF.

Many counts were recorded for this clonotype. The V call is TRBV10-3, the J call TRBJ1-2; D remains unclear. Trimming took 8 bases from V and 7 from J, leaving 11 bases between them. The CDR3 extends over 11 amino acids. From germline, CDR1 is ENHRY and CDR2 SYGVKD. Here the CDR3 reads CAIGSSSGYTF. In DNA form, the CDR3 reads TGTGCCATCGGTTCTTCTTCTGGCTACACCTTC.

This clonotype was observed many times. The CDR3 DNA reads TGTGCCAGCATCCCCGGGGTACTGAACACTGAAGCTTTCTTT. It yields the protein CASIPGVLNTEAFF. The chain has TRBV7-2 and TRBJ1-1; no clear D. Germline CDR1 reads SGHTA; CDR2 reads FQGNSA. V was shortened by 7 bases and J by 0 bases, with 12 bases between the two germline ends. There are 14 residues in the CDR3.

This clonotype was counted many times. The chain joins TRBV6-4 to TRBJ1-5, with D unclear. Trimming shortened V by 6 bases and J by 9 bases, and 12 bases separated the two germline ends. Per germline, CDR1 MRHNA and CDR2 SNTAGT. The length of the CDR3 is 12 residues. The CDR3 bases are TGTGCCAGCAGCGAGTCCATGTCGCCCCAGCATTTT. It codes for CASSESMSPQHF.

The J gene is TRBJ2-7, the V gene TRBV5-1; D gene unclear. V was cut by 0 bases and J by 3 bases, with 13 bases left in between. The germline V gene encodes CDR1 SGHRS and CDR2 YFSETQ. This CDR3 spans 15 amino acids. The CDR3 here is CASSLGRTVHYEQYF. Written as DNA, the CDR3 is TGCGCCAGCAGCTTGGGAAGAACCGTTCACTACGAGCAGTACTTC.

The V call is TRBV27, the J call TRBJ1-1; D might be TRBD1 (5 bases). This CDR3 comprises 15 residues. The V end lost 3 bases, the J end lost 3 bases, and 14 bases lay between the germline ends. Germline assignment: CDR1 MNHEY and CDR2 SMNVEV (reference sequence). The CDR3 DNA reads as TGTGCCAGCAGTTTTTCAGGGCTTCTGTACACTGAAGCTTTCTTT. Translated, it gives CASSFSGLLYTEAFF.

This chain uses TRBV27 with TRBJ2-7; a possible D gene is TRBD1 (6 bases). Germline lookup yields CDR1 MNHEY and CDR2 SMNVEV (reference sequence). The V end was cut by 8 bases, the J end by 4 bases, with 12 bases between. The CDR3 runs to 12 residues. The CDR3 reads CASWEGGYEQYF. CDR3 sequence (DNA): TGTGCCAGCTGGGAAGGGGGTTACGAGCAGTACTTC.

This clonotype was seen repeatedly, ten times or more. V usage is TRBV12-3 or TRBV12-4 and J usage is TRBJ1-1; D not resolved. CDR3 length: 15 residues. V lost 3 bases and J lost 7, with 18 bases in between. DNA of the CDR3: TGTGCCAGCAGTTTTGATGGTGCACGCACGGTTGAAGCTTTCTTT. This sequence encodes CASSFDGARTVEAFF.

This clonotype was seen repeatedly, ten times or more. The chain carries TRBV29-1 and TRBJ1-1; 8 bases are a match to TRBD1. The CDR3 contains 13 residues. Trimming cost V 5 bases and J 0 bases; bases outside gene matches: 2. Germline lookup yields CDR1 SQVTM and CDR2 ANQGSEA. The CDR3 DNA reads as TGCAGCGTTCGGACAGGGATGAACACTGAAGCTTTCTTT. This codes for CSVRTGMNTEAFF.

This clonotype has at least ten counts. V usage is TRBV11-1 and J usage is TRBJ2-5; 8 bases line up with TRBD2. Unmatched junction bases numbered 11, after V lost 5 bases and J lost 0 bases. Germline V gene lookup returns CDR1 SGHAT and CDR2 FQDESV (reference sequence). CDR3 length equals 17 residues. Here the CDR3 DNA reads TGTGCCAGCAGCCCAAACCGACTAGCGTGGTACCAAGAGACCCAGTACTTC. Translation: CASSPNRLAWYQETQYF.

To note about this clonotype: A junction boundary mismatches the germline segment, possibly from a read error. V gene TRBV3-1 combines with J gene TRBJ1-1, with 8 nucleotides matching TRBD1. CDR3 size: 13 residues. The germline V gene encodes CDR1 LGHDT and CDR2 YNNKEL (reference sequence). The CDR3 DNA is TGTGCCAGCACCCAACAGGGGGGCACTGAAGCTTTCTTT. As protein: CASTQQGGTEAFF.

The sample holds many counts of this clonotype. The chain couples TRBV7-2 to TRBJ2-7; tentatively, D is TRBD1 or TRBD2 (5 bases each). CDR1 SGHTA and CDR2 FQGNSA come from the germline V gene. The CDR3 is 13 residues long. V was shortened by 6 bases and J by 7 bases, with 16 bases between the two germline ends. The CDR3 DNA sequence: TGTGCCAGCAGTCCGGGACCCTTACTTGAGCAGTACTTC. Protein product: CASSPGPLLEQYF. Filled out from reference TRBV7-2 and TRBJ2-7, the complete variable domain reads GAGVSQSPSNKVTEKGKDVELRCDPISGHTALYWYRQSLGQGLEFLIYFQGNSAPDKSGLPSDRFSAERTGGSVSTLTIQRTQQEDSAVYLCASSPGPLLEQYFGPGTRLTVT.